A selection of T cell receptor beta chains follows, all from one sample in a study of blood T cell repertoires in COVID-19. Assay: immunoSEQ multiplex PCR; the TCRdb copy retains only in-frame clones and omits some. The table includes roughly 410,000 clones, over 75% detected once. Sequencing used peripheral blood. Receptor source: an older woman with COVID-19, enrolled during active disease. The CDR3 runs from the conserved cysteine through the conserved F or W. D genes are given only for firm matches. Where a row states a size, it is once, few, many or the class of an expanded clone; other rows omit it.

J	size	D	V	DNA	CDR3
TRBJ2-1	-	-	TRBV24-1	TGTGCCACCAGTGGTCAGGAGAAAGGGGTAAATGAGCAGTTCTTC	CATSGQEKGVNEQFF
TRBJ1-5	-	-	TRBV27	TGTGCCAGCAGTTTACAGGCGGGTTATAGCAATCAGCCCCAGCATTTT	CASSLQAGYSNQPQHF
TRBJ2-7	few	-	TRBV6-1	TGTGCCAGCAGTGAATCGATGGCGGCCCCCCCCGAGGGCGAGCAGTACTTC	CASSESMAAPPEGEQYF
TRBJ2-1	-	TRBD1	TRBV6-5	TGTGCCACCTGGGACAGGGAACACAATGAGCAGTTCTTC	CATWDREHNEQFF
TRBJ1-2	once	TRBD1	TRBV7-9	TGTGCCAGCAGCATTGGGGACAGGGACAACTATGGCTACACCTTC	CASSIGDRDNYGYTF
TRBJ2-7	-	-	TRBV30	TGTGCCTGGAGGGACTACAGAAGCTCCTACGAGCAGTACTTC	CAWRDYRSSYEQYF
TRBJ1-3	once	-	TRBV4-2	TGTGCCAGCAGCCAAGGCGGGGGCGAAGGAAACACCATATATTTT	CASSQGGGEGNTIYF
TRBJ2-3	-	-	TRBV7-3	TGTGCCAGCAGCCCTCTTGGGACTAGCACAGATACGCAGTATTTT	CASSPLGTSTDTQYF
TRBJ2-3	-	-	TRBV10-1	TGCGCCAGCAGTGTGGGGGGACCCACAGATACGCAGTATTTT	CASSVGGPTDTQYF
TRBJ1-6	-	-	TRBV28	TGTGCCAGCAGTTCTGTTGTTCGGCGGGTTCTCTCCTATAATTCACCCCTCCACTTT	CASSSVVRRVLSYNSPLHF
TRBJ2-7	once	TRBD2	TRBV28	TGTGCCAGCAAGGGGACTAGCGGGGGGCATGGCTTCGAGCAGTACTTC	CASKGTSGGHGFEQYF
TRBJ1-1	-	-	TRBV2	TGTGCCAGCAGTGAAGCGAGGACGGGGGTAACTGAAGCTTTCTTT	CASSEARTGVTEAFF
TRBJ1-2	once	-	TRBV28	TGTGCCAGCAGGATAAACATTAACTATGGCTACACCTTC	CASRININYGYTF